This entry is about one T cell receptor (beta chain). V lost 4 bases, J lost 5 bases, and 13 bases lay in between. The CDR3 is 14 amino acids. Germline CDR1 reads SGHRS; CDR2 reads YFSETQ. In the original workflow: Reference gene primers were amplified, and this amplification served to estimate nucleated cell counts. The data were produced by immunoSEQ multiplex PCR, yet TCRdb's version contains in-frame clones alone and is incomplete. Clone size and V and J calls were adopted from that table, with D and trimming inferred from the DNA. The sample has about 130,000 clones; roughly nine tenths are singletons. The data are from a study of blood T cell repertoires in COVID-19. On the study more broadly: From the United States, Italy and Spain came samples of acute and convalescent COVID-19. PBMCs, B-cell-depleted T cells, or T cells were the source of the cDNA or gDNA that made up the material.

This chain links TRBV5-1 with TRBJ1-5; a possible D gene is TRBD1 (5 bases). Sequencing used peripheral blood. This sequence was found in a man aged 45-60 years with active COVID-19. The CDR3 DNA reads as TGCGCCAGCAGCCTAAGGGGAGGCGATCAGCCCCAGCATTTT. It is translated as CASSLRGGDQPQHF.